This T cell receptor beta chain is drawn from a study of blood T cell repertoires in COVID-19. In the original workflow: Amplification from reference gene primers served as the basis for estimated nucleated cell counts. Only in-frame clones appear in the TCRdb table, and some are missing; sequencing was by immunoSEQ multiplex PCR. The V and J calls and clone size are taken from that table; D and trimming were inferred from the DNA. The sample has approximately 250,000 clones, 86% seen once. V was clipped by 6 bases and J by 8 bases, with 8 bases between them. The CDR3 covers 11 residues. The germline gives CDR1 MNHEY, CDR2 SVGEGT.

The sequence was obtained from a young man who had recovered from COVID-19. This sequence joins TRBV6-2 or TRBV6-3 and TRBJ1-3, with D unresolved. Sequenced input: peripheral blood. The CDR3 sequence: CASSATDTIYF. CDR3 in DNA: TGTGCCAGCAGCGCTACGGACACCATATATTTT.